Below, 8 T cell receptor beta chains from the same sample are listed, as sequenced in a study of T cell responses to AZD1222 COVID-19 vaccine. TCRdb's table, derived via immunoSEQ multiplex PCR, lists solely in-frame clones and lacks some. The table lists about 130,000 clones, roughly 94% of them singletons, with roughly 2% in the top ten. The sequences come from peripheral blood, collected on day 0 of AZD1222 vaccination. These receptors were taken from an adult in good health.

This chain uses TRBV6-5 with TRBJ2-7, with 11 bases fitting TRBD1. CDR1 is MNHEY and CDR2 is SVGAGI in the germline V gene. The junction had 5 bases not matched to a gene; V was cut back by 5 bases and J by 5 bases. The CDR3 is made up of 14 amino acids. CDR3 DNA sequence: TGTGCCAGCAGTCGTTCGGACAGGGGGCACGAGCAGTACTTC. Translation gives CASSRSDRGHEQYF.

In its sample, this clone was seen once. The V call is TRBV6-5, the J call TRBJ2-3; D possibly matches TRBD1 or TRBD2 (6 bases each). V lost 2 bases and J 6 bases, leaving 15 bases between the germline ends. The germline V gene encodes CDR1 MNHEY and CDR2 SVGAGI. The CDR3 runs to 15 residues. CDR3 sequence: CASSYTPGGRDTQYF. The DNA for the CDR3 is TGTGCCAGCAGTTACACACCCGGGGGCAGGGATACGCAGTATTTT.

The V and J genes are TRBV19 and TRBJ1-4; TRBD1 is a possible D gene (5 bases). V lost 7 bases and J 8 bases, leaving 17 bases between the germline ends. Germline V gene sequence: CDR1 LNHDA, CDR2 SQIVND (reference sequence). The CDR3 runs 14 residues. In DNA, the CDR3 is TGTGCCAGTACCGGGACCGTAATTAGCGAAAAACTGTTTTTT. Translation: CASTGTVISEKLFF. Full variable domain (missing parts from reference TRBV19 and TRBJ1-4): DGGITQSPKYLFRKEGQNVTLSCEQNLNHDAMYWYRQDPGQGLRLIYYSQIVNDFQKGDIAEGYSVSREKKESFPLTVTSAQKNPTAFYLCASTGTVISEKLFFGSGTQLSVL.

The chain couples TRBV11-3 to TRBJ2-2, with 8 bases aligning to TRBD1. The CDR3 has 15 amino acids. The V segment lost 5 bases and the J segment 1 base; nucleotides outside the gene matches: 3. CDR1 SGHNT and CDR2 YENEEA come from the germline V gene. The CDR3 loop reads CASSLGQVNTGELFF. The CDR3 region has the DNA TGTGCCAGCAGCCTGGGACAGGTGAACACCGGGGAGCTGTTTTTT. The entire variable domain, with the rest obtained from reference TRBV11-3 and TRBJ2-2, is as follows: EAGVVQSPRYKIIEKKQPVAFWCNPISGHNTLYWYLQNLGQGPELLIRYENEEAVDDSQLPKDRFSAERLKGVDSTLKIQPAELGDSAVYLCASSLGQVNTGELFFGEGSRLTVL.

This clone was observed once. CDR3 protein: CASSSSRGILGNTIYF. The CDR3 region has the DNA TGTGCCAGCAGCTCTTCGCGGGGGATCCTCGGAAACACCATATATTTT. The chain uses TRBV7-2 and TRBJ1-3, with a weak D call TRBD1 (5 bases). CDR1 is SGHTA, CDR2 FQGNSA, per germline. The CDR3 spans 16 residues. Trimming pared 4 bases from V and 4 bases from J, leaving 17 bases between.

The V call is TRBV29-1, the J call TRBJ1-2; 7 bases agree with TRBD1. The CDR3 has 15 residues. After removal of 7 bases from V and 0 bases from J, the junction contained 11 bases not matched to a gene. CDR1 and CDR2 from the germline V gene are SQVTM and ANQGSEA. In DNA form, the CDR3 reads TGCAGCGGGGGACAGCTACGTTCAGCTAACTATGGCTACACCTTC. This encodes CSGGQLRSANYGYTF. The entire variable domain, with the rest obtained from reference TRBV29-1 and TRBJ1-2, is as follows: SAVISQKPSRDICQRGTSLTIQCQVDSQVTMMFWYRQQPGQSLTLIATANQGSEATYESGFVIDKFPISRPNLTFSTLTVSNMSPEDSSIYLCSGGQLRSANYGYTFGSGTRLTVV.

The chain couples TRBV13 to TRBJ1-6; 10 bases fit TRBD1. Germline V gene data show CDR1 as PRHDT and CDR2 as FYEKMQ (reference sequence). The V gene end was trimmed by 5 bases and the J gene end by 7 bases; junction bases not matched to a gene: 2. This CDR3 region has 14 residues. Here the CDR3 DNA reads TGTGCCAGCAGCCAGGACAGGGGGAATTCACCCCTCCACTTT. Protein sequence: CASSQDRGNSPLHF.

The chain combines TRBV5-6 with TRBJ2-7; D possibly matches TRBD1 or TRBD2 (5 bases each). V shed 2 bases and J shed 7 bases, with 19 bases lying between them. The CDR3 consists of 15 residues. Germline V gives CDR1 SGHDT, CDR2 YYEEEE. The chain's CDR3 is CASSFPGRGFGEQYF. CDR3 DNA sequence: TGTGCCAGCAGCTTCCCGGGACGGGGCTTTGGGGAGCAGTACTTC.